This TCR beta chain was captured in a study of blood T cell repertoires in COVID-19. Study details: COVID-19 samples from acute and convalescent phases originated in the United States, Italy and Spain.

From germline, CDR1 is KGHSH and CDR2 LQKENI. The V and J ends lost 1 base and 1 base respectively, with 11 bases between them. The length of the CDR3 is 15 residues. The repertoire was sequenced with immunoSEQ multiplex PCR; TCRdb's copy has only in-frame clones and lacks some. The repertoire has over 250,000 clones, around nine tenths of them found once; the top ten carry roughly 10%. The chain couples TRBV18 to TRBJ2-7; a weak D match, TRBD1 (5 bases). The receptor was isolated from a woman aged 70-85 years with COVID-19, enrolled during active disease. The sequenced sample consisted of peripheral blood. CDR3 nucleotide sequence: TGTGCCAGCTCACCACGTCAGGGTGATTCCTACGAGCAGTACTTC. Its protein product is CASSPRQGDSYEQYF.